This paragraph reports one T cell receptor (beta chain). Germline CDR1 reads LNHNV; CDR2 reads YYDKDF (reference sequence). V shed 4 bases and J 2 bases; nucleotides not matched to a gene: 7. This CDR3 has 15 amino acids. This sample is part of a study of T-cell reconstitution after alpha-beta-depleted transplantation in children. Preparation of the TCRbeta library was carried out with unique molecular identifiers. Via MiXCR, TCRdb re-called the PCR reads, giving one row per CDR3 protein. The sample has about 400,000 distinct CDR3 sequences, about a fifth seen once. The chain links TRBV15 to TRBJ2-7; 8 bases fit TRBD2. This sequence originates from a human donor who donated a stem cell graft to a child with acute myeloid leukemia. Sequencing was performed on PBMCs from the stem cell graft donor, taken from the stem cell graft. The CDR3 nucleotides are TGTGCCACCAGCAAAACGAAGGGACTAGCCTACGAGCAGTACTTC. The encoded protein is CATSKTKGLAYEQYF.